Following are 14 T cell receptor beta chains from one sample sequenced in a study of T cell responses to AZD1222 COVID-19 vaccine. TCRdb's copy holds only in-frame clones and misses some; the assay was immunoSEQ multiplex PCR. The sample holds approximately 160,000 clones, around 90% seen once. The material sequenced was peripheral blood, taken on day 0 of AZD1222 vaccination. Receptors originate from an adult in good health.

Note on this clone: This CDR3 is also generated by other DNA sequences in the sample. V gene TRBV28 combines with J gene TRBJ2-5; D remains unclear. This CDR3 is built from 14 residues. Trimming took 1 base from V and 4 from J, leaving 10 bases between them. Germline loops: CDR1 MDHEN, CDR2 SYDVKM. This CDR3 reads CASSLSGRRETQYF. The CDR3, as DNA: TGTGCCAGCAGTTTATCTGGCCGCCGAGAGACCCAGTACTTC.

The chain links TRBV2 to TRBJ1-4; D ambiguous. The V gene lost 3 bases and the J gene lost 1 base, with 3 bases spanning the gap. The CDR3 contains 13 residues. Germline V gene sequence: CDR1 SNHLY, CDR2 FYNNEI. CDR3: CASSELTNEKLFF. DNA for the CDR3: TGTGCCAGCAGTGAGCTAACTAATGAAAAACTGTTTTTT.

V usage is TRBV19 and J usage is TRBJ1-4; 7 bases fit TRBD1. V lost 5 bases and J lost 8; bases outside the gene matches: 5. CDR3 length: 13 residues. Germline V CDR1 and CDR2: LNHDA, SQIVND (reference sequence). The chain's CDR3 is CASSPGQREKLFF. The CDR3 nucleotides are TGTGCCAGTAGTCCGGGACAGCGGGAAAAACTGTTTTTT.

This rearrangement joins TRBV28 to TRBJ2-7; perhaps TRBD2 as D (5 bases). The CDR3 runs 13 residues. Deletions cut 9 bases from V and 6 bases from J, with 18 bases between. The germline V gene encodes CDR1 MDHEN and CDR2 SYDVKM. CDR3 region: CASNYLGGIEQYF. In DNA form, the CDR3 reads TGTGCCAGTAATTATCTTGGAGGAATCGAGCAGTACTTC.

In DNA form, the CDR3 reads TGTGCCAGCAGTGGCGGGGGGTCTTCCTACGAGCAGTACTTC. Protein product: CASSGGGSSYEQYF. This chain joins TRBV2 and TRBJ2-7, with TRBD2 identical over 8 bases. In germline, CDR1 is SNHLY, CDR2 FYNNEI. The CDR3 length is 14 residues. J gave up 1 base and V 4 bases, and 3 bases lay outside the gene matches.

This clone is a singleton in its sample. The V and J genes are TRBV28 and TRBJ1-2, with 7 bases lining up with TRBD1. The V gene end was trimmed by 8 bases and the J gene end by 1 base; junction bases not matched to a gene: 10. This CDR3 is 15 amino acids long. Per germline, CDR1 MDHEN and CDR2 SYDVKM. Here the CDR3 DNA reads TGTGCCAGCGACTCCCTGAGGGACAGTAACTATGGCTACACCTTC. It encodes CASDSLRDSNYGYTF.

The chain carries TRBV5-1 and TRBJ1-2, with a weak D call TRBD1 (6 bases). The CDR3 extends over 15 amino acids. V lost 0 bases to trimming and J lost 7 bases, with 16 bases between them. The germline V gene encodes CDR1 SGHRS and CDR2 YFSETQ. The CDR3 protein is CASSLDRVELSGYTF. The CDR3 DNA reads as TGCGCCAGCAGCTTGGACAGGGTAGAACTATCTGGCTACACCTTC.

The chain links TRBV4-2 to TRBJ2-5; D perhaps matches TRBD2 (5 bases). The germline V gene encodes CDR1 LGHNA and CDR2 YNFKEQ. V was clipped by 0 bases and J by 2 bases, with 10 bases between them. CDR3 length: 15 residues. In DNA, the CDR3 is TGTGCCAGCAGCCAAGATCGTCCGGGACAAGAGACCCAGTACTTC. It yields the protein CASSQDRPGQETQYF.

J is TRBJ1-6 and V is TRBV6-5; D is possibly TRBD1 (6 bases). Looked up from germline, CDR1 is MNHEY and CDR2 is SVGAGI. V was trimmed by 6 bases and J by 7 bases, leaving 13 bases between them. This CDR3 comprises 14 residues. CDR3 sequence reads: CASSDTGRNSPLHF. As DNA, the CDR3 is TGTGCCAGCAGCGACACAGGGAGAAATTCACCCCTCCACTTT.

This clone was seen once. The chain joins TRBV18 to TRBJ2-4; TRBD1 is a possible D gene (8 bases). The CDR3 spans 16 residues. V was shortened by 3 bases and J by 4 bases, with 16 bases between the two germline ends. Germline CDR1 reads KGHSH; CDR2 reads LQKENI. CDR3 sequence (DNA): TGTGCCAGCTCACCCTTACAGGGGGAGGGAAAAAACATTCAGTACTTC. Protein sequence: CASSPLQGEGKNIQYF.

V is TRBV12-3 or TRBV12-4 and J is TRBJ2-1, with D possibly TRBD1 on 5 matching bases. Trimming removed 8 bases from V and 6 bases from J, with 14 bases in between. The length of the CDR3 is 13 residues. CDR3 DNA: TGTGCCAGCGCAGAGACAGAGGCCAATGAGCAGTTCTTC. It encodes CASAETEANEQFF.

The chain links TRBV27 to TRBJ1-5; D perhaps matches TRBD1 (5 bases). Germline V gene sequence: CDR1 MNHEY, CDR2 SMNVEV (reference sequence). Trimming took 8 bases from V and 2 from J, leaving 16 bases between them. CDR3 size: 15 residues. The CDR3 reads CASRPQGMGNQPQHF. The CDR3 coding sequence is TGTGCCAGCCGACCCCAGGGTATGGGCAATCAGCCCCAGCATTTT.

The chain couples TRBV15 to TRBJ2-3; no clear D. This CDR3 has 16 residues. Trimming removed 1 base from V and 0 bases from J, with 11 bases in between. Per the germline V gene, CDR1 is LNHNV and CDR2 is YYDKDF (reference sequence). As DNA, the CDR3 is TGTGCCACCAGCAGAGCCCTAGGACCTAGCACAGATACGCAGTATTTT. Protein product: CATSRALGPSTDTQYF.

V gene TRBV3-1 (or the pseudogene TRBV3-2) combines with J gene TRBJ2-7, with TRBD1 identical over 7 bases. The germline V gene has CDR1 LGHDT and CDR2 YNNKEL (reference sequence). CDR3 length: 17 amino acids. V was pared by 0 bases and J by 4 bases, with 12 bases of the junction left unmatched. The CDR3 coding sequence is TGTGCCAGCAGCCAAGACCCCCTTGGACAGGCTTATTACGAGCAGTACTTC. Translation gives CASSQDPLGQAYYEQYF.